The TCR beta chain described here comes from a study of multiple sclerosis patients with progressive multifocal leukoencephalopathy. Broader study findings: Whether JC virus or general immunocompromise explains the findings remained unclear. No common TRBV or TRBJ usage or pairing appeared at PML.

In regard to this clone: Its target is unknown.

Here immunoSEQ multiplex PCR was the method, and the copy in TCRdb shows in-frame clones only, minus some. The repertoire holds about 30,000 clones, with 80% to 95% as singletons. CDR3 length equals 15 residues. Trimming shortened V by 7 bases and J by 2 bases, and 15 bases separated the two germline ends. Germline-derived CDR1 and CDR2 are MNHNS and SASEGT. Time point of the sample: before natalizumab initiation. Sequences were obtained from PBMCs. The chain joins TRBV6-1 to TRBJ2-1; D ambiguous. The receptor comes from a man aged 25-45 years with multiple sclerosis. The CDR3 nucleotides read TGTGCCAGCACGTCGGCCACCACTGCCTACAATGAGCAGTTCTTC. It codes for CASTSATTAYNEQFF.